The rows below give T cell receptor beta chains drawn from one sample of a study of blood T cell repertoires in COVID-19. Data came from immunoSEQ multiplex PCR; TCRdb stores just in-frame clones and leaves some out. The sample carries approximately 100,000 clones, approximately 85% recorded once. Sequenced: peripheral blood. The receptors come from a human donor in a cohort sampled during active COVID-19. Both conserved end residues are part of each CDR3. D genes are given only for firm matches. Clone size is shown for a subset of rows, as once, few, many or a class of expanded clone.

j_call	d_call	v_call	clone_size	cdr3_aa	cdr3_nt
TRBJ1-2	.	TRBV9	.	CASSHRDTSYGYTF	TGTGCCAGCAGCCATCGGGACACCTCCTATGGCTACACCTTC
TRBJ2-3	.	TRBV5-1	once	CASSPRTDSTDTQYF	TGCGCCAGCAGCCCGCGGACAGACAGCACAGATACGCAGTATTTT
TRBJ2-3	TRBD2	TRBV29-1	once	CSSRLAGVRDTQYF	TGCAGCAGTAGACTAGCGGGAGTACGAGATACGCAGTATTTT
TRBJ2-2	.	TRBV25-1	.	CASSEYGGRSNTGELFF	TGTGCCAGCAGTGAATACGGGGGACGATCGAACACCGGGGAGCTGTTTTTT
TRBJ2-1	TRBD2	TRBV11-2	once	CASSLELAGRVEQFF	TGTGCCAGCAGCTTAGAACTAGCGGGTAGGGTTGAGCAGTTCTTC
TRBJ2-1	.	TRBV10-1	.	CASSEFPGEGEQFF	TGCGCCAGCAGTGAGTTCCCAGGTGAGGGTGAGCAGTTCTTC
TRBJ1-2	TRBD1	TRBV9	.	CASGGQGINGYTF	TGTGCCAGCGGGGGACAGGGAATAAATGGCTACACCTTC
TRBJ1-2	TRBD1	TRBV9	.	CASSVRDRELYGYTF	TGTGCCAGCAGCGTCCGGGACAGGGAGCTTTATGGCTACACCTTC
TRBJ1-1	TRBD1	TRBV19	.	CASSIVPSSGTGRNTEAFF	TGTGCCAGTAGTATCGTTCCATCCTCCGGGACAGGGAGAAACACTGAAGCTTTCTTT
TRBJ2-2	.	TRBV30	.	CAWSWAPTGELFF	TGTGCCTGGTCCTGGGCCCCCACCGGGGAGCTGTTTTTT
TRBJ1-2	.	TRBV9	.	CASSATDYGYTF	TGTGCCAGCAGCGCGACAGACTATGGCTACACCTTC
TRBJ2-7	.	TRBV6-5	.	CASSQTGFIKNEQYF	TGTGCCAGCAGTCAAACAGGGTTCATCAAGAACGAGCAGTACTTC
TRBJ2-7	.	TRBV6-2/TRBV6-3	.	CASSGLLGLGSSYEQYF	TGTGCCAGCAGTGGCCTCCTGGGACTGGGGAGCTCCTACGAGCAGTACTTC
TRBJ2-7	.	TRBV30	.	CAWRNRALGYEQYF	TGTGCCTGGAGGAACAGGGCCCTGGGCTACGAGCAGTACTTC
TRBJ2-5	TRBD2	TRBV7-3	.	CASSLRVAGGGETQYF	TGTGCCAGCAGCTTAAGGGTAGCGGGAGGTGGAGAGACCCAGTACTTC
TRBJ2-5	TRBD2	TRBV10-3	.	CAISESLAGGTKTQYF	TGTGCCATCAGTGAGTCCTTAGCGGGGGGGACGAAGACCCAGTACTTC
TRBJ1-4	.	TRBV6-1	.	CASSERGGDEKLFF	TGTGCCAGCAGTGAAAGAGGGGGAGACGAAAAACTGTTTTTT
TRBJ1-4	.	TRBV19	.	CASSMGLNEKLFF	TGTGCCAGTAGTATGGGCCTTAATGAAAAACTGTTTTTT
TRBJ2-7	.	TRBV21-1	few	CASSNWVRSTRDEQYF	TGTGCCAGCAGCAATTGGGTCCGCTCAACACGGGACGAGCAGTACTTC
TRBJ1-1	.	TRBV28	.	CASSPFGGGTEAFF	TGTGCCAGCAGCCCATTTGGAGGAGGGACTGAAGCTTTCTTT
TRBJ1-1	.	TRBV28	.	CASSFVPVSLMNTEAFF	TGTGCCAGCAGTTTTGTACCCGTTAGCCTGATGAACACTGAAGCTTTCTTT
TRBJ1-1	.	TRBV6-2/TRBV6-3	.	CASSYSTGGLNTEAFF	TGTGCCAGCAGTTATTCGACGGGGGGTTTGAACACTGAAGCTTTCTTT
TRBJ1-2	TRBD1	TRBV30	.	CAWSVLGTGGRGYTF	TGTGCCTGGAGTGTACTTGGGACAGGGGGACGTGGCTACACCTTC
TRBJ2-7	TRBD2	TRBV28	.	CASSIGTSDGYEQYF	TGTGCCAGCAGTATTGGGACTAGCGACGGCTACGAGCAGTACTTC
TRBJ2-5	.	TRBV30	once	CACMKWSLVTQYF	TGTGCCTGCATGAAGTGGAGTCTTGTGACCCAGTACTTC
TRBJ2-1	TRBD2	TRBV7-3	.	CASSTQGLAGGNYNEQFF	TGTGCCAGCAGCACCCAGGGACTAGCGGGAGGGAACTACAATGAGCAGTTCTTC
TRBJ1-4	TRBD1	TRBV4-2	once	CASSQGDRGQLFF	TGTGCCAGCAGCCAAGGCGACAGGGGTCAACTGTTTTTT
TRBJ2-7	TRBD2	TRBV11-2	.	CASSLNWASGPQGDF	TGTGCCAGCAGCTTAAATTGGGCTAGCGGCCCCCAAGGGGACTTC
TRBJ1-2	.	TRBV30	once	CASRGTYGYTF	TGTGCTAGCAGGGGTACCTATGGCTACACCTTC
TRBJ1-6	TRBD1	TRBV28	.	CASSLPRQGWASPLHF	TGTGCCAGCAGTTTACCCAGACAGGGGTGGGCTTCACCCCTCCACTTT
TRBJ1-1	.	TRBV27	.	CASSFPGGAEAFF	TGTGCCAGCAGTTTCCCCGGCGGGGCTGAAGCTTTCTTT
TRBJ2-4	.	TRBV6-5	.	CASSYSRSRGKNIQYF	TGTGCCAGCAGTTACTCGAGGTCCAGGGGCAAAAACATTCAGTACTTC
TRBJ2-2	.	TRBV6-5	.	CASRPGSTGELFF	TGTGCCAGCAGGCCCGGGTCAACCGGGGAGCTGTTTTTT
TRBJ1-1	TRBD1	TRBV28	few	CASSPNKGAMNTEAFF	TGTGCCAGCAGCCCTAATAAGGGGGCGATGAACACTGAAGCTTTCTTT
TRBJ1-5	TRBD1	TRBV5-8	.	CASSGDRGLDQPQHF	TGTGCCAGCAGCGGGGACAGGGGACTAGATCAGCCCCAGCATTTT
TRBJ2-1	.	TRBV5-1	.	CASRGTGDRREQFF	TGCGCCAGCAGAGGTACGGGAGATCGACGTGAGCAGTTCTTC
TRBJ1-3	.	TRBV29-1	.	CSVTTSGNTIYF	TGCAGCGTCACTACCTCTGGAAACACCATATATTTT
TRBJ2-1	TRBD2	TRBV9	.	CASSRGLAGAPYNEQFF	TGTGCCAGCAGTCGAGGACTAGCGGGAGCGCCTTACAATGAGCAGTTCTTC
TRBJ1-2	.	TRBV11-2	.	CASSFNTGFYGYTF	TGTGCCAGCAGTTTTAATACAGGGTTCTATGGCTACACCTTC
TRBJ2-7	TRBD1	TRBV4-2	.	CASSPDRDRSYEQYF	TGTGCCAGCAGCCCGGACAGGGATCGAAGCTACGAGCAGTACTTC
TRBJ2-7	.	TRBV3-1/TRBV3-2	.	CASSTVPYEQYF	TGTGCCAGCAGCACAGTGCCCTACGAGCAGTACTTC
TRBJ2-2	TRBD1	TRBV29-1	.	CSVSGTGITGELFF	TGCAGCGTCTCCGGGACAGGGATCACCGGGGAGCTGTTTTTT
TRBJ1-1	.	TRBV6-2/TRBV6-3	.	CASSYLAANTEAFF	TGTGCCAGCAGTTACTTGGCGGCGAACACTGAAGCTTTCTTT
TRBJ2-3	.	TRBV7-3	few	CASSLIVTGAAQYF	TGTGCCAGCAGCTTAATCGTGACGGGTGCAGCGCAGTATTTT
TRBJ2-1	.	TRBV3-1/TRBV3-2	.	CASSQVIGMGPYNEQFF	TGTGCCAGCAGCCAAGTAATCGGGATGGGCCCTTACAATGAGCAGTTCTTC
TRBJ2-1	TRBD2	TRBV10-1	.	CASSAVGSGGAREQFF	TGCGCCAGCAGTGCGGTGGGCAGCGGGGGGGCCAGGGAGCAGTTCTTC
TRBJ2-7	.	TRBV28	.	CASSSPAYEQYF	TGTGCCAGCAGTTCGCCAGCGTACGAGCAGTACTTC
TRBJ2-5	.	TRBV29-1	few	CSVSALGAGETQYF	TGCAGCGTTTCCGCGCTGGGGGCAGGAGAGACCCAGTACTTC
TRBJ2-3	.	TRBV5-5	.	CASSLTRGETDTQYF	TGTGCCAGCAGCTTGACGCGGGGAGAGACAGATACGCAGTATTTT
TRBJ2-5	.	TRBV6-4	.	CASSDEKGPTQYF	TGTGCCAGCAGTGATGAAAAGGGGCCGACCCAGTACTTC
TRBJ1-1	TRBD1	TRBV7-9	.	CASSFGTGMLAEAFF	TGTGCCAGCAGCTTTGGGACAGGAATGCTCGCTGAAGCTTTCTTT
TRBJ2-5	TRBD1	TRBV7-9	.	CASSLNRGETQYF	TGTGCCAGCAGCTTGAACAGGGGGGAGACCCAGTACTTC
TRBJ1-5	.	TRBV12-3/TRBV12-4	.	CASSLSMNQPQHF	TGTGCCAGCAGTCTAAGCATGAATCAGCCCCAGCATTTT
TRBJ2-1	TRBD2	TRBV11-2	.	CASSWGSGPGRNEQFF	TGTGCCAGCAGCTGGGGTAGCGGGCCGGGGAGGAATGAGCAGTTCTTC
TRBJ1-1	TRBD1	TRBV6-2/TRBV6-3	.	CASSPTGALNTEAFF	TGTGCCAGCAGCCCGACAGGGGCCCTGAACACTGAAGCTTTCTTT
TRBJ1-4	.	TRBV7-2	.	CASSLAYHGEKLFF	TGTGCCAGCAGCTTAGCGTATCACGGGGAAAAACTGTTTTTT